A selection of T cell receptor beta chains follows, all from one sample in a study of blood T cell repertoires in COVID-19. Sequenced by immunoSEQ multiplex PCR; TCRdb stores in-frame clones only, minus some. The sample includes approximately 150,000 clones, 80% to 85% of them seen just once. Sequencing used peripheral blood. The receptor source for this set is a human donor in a cohort sampled during active COVID-19. Both conserved end residues are part of each CDR3. A D gene is named only where the DNA matches it firmly. Size tells how often a clone was seen (once, few, many) or the class of an expanded clone, and some rows leave it out.

D gene | clone size | J gene | V gene | CDR3 protein | CDR3 DNA
TRBD2 | . | TRBJ2-1 | TRBV13 | CASSSPGLVGYNEQFF | TGTGCCAGCAGCTCCCCTGGACTAGTTGGGTACAATGAGCAGTTCTTC
. | . | TRBJ2-7 | TRBV19 | CASSMGDRRTLRYEQYF | TGTGCCAGTAGTATGGGTGACAGACGCACCCTACGCTACGAGCAGTACTTC
TRBD2 | . | TRBJ2-5 | TRBV6-1 | CASSEGWGGQETQYF | TGTGCCAGCAGTGAAGGTTGGGGGGGTCAAGAGACCCAGTACTTC
. | . | TRBJ1-2 | TRBV2 | CASSSGLYGYTF | TGTGCCAGCAGTTCAGGGCTCTATGGCTACACCTTC
. | . | TRBJ1-2 | TRBV2 | CASSAGILSYGYTF | TGTGCCAGCAGTGCAGGCATCCTATCGTATGGCTACACCTTC
. | few | TRBJ2-7 | TRBV27 | CASGLYSSSYEQYF | TGTGCCAGCGGATTGTACAGTAGCTCCTACGAGCAGTACTTC
. | few | TRBJ2-7 | TRBV3-1/TRBV3-2 | CASSQVRGYQSYEQYF | TGTGCCAGCAGCCAAGTGAGAGGGTATCAATCCTACGAGCAGTACTTC
TRBD2 | . | TRBJ2-7 | TRBV7-2 | CASSLVAGGYEQYF | TGTGCCAGCAGCTTAGTTGCGGGAGGGTACGAGCAGTACTTC
TRBD2 | few | TRBJ2-3 | TRBV28 | CASRNLAGGPDTDTQYF | TGTGCCAGCAGGAATCTAGCGGGAGGGCCGGACACAGATACGCAGTATTTT
TRBD2 | . | TRBJ2-7 | TRBV3-1/TRBV3-2 | CASSRTSAYEQYF | TGTGCCAGCAGTCGGACTAGCGCCTACGAGCAGTACTTC
. | . | TRBJ2-7 | TRBV5-4 | CASSSKDNSYEQYF | TGTGCCAGCAGCTCCAAGGACAACTCCTACGAGCAGTACTTC
TRBD1 | . | TRBJ1-5 | TRBV28 | CASSLYGTGKGQPQHF | TGTGCCAGCAGTTTATATGGGACAGGGAAAGGGCAGCCCCAGCATTTT
. | . | TRBJ1-6 | TRBV14 | CASSQAGATLHF | TGTGCCAGCAGCCAAGCAGGGGCTACCCTCCACTTT
. | . | TRBJ1-2 | TRBV18 | CASSSRSIMDGYTF | TGTGCCAGCTCATCGCGGTCCATAATGGATGGCTACACCTTC
TRBD2 | . | TRBJ2-7 | TRBV9 | CASSVEATSGSYEQYF | TGTGCCAGCAGCGTAGAGGCGACTAGCGGGTCCTACGAGCAGTACTTC
. | . | TRBJ2-7 | TRBV29-1 | CSYLRDTNSYEQYF | TGCAGCTACCTCCGGGACACCAACTCCTACGAGCAGTACTTC
TRBD1 | . | TRBJ2-7 | TRBV4-3 | CASSQEVARGPYEQYF | TGCGCCAGCAGCCAAGAAGTAGCCAGGGGGCCCTACGAGCAGTACTTC
. | . | TRBJ2-3 | TRBV7-2 | CASSRITIGTDTQYF | TGTGCCAGCAGCCGCATCACCATAGGCACAGATACGCAGTATTTT
. | medium-sized | TRBJ2-1 | TRBV7-9 | CASSLQALDNEQFF | TGTGCCAGCAGCTTACAGGCACTAGACAATGAGCAGTTCTTC
. | once | TRBJ1-4 | TRBV3-1/TRBV3-2 | CASSWKGEKLFF | TGTGCCAGTTCCTGGAAGGGGGAAAAACTGTTTTTT
. | . | TRBJ1-6 | TRBV7-2 | CASSLNGHNNSPLHF | TGTGCCAGCAGCTTAAACGGACATAATAATTCACCCCTCCACTTT
. | . | TRBJ1-1 | TRBV5-6 | CASSFRVGTEAFF | TGTGCCAGCAGCTTCCGGGTCGGCACTGAAGCTTTCTTT
. | . | TRBJ2-7 | TRBV6-2/TRBV6-3 | CASSYSGISLAYEQYF | TGTGCCAGCAGTTATTCCGGGATCTCCTTGGCGTACGAGCAGTACTTC
TRBD1 | . | TRBJ2-3 | TRBV4-3 | CASSQEIRTGSGTDTQYF | TGCGCCAGCAGCCAAGAAATTAGGACAGGCTCCGGCACAGATACGCAGTATTTT
TRBD1 | . | TRBJ2-7 | TRBV2 | CASRTGQGPYEQYF | TGTGCCAGCAGGACGGGACAGGGTCCCTACGAGCAGTACTTC
TRBD2 | . | TRBJ2-5 | TRBV4-3 | CASSPGLLAGGETQYF | TGCGCCAGCAGCCCGGGCCTACTAGCGGGAGGAGAGACCCAGTACTTC
TRBD2 | . | TRBJ2-7 | TRBV6-5 | CASSPQGRVGYEQYF | TGTGCCAGCAGTCCTCAAGGGAGGGTGGGGTACGAGCAGTACTTC
. | . | TRBJ1-1 | TRBV11-2 | CASSPLGRAYTEAFF | TGTGCCAGCAGCCCATTAGGGCGGGCATACACTGAAGCTTTCTTT
. | . | TRBJ1-1 | TRBV20-1 | CSAYTGSEAFF | TGCAGTGCATATACAGGGTCTGAAGCTTTCTTT
. | . | TRBJ1-4 | TRBV15 | CATSRVQGYNEKLFF | TGTGCCACCAGCAGAGTCCAGGGGTATAATGAAAAACTGTTTTTT
TRBD1 | . | TRBJ2-5 | TRBV19 | CASTTRTGSGETQYF | TGTGCCAGTACAACTAGGACAGGGTCGGGGGAGACCCAGTACTTC
. | . | TRBJ2-5 | TRBV9 | CASSVSSQETQYF | TGTGCCAGCAGCGTGAGCTCACAAGAGACCCAGTACTTC
TRBD2 | . | TRBJ2-7 | TRBV6-5 | CASSLLAGGPYEQYF | TGTGCCAGCAGTCTACTAGCGGGAGGGCCCTACGAGCAGTACTTC
TRBD2 | . | TRBJ2-3 | TRBV4-2 | CASSQEGIAGDTQYF | TGTGCCAGCAGCCAAGAGGGGATAGCGGGAGATACGCAGTATTTT
TRBD1 | . | TRBJ2-1 | TRBV5-8 | CASSLARGLWNEQFF | TGTGCCAGCAGCTTGGCCAGGGGGCTCTGGAATGAGCAGTTCTTC